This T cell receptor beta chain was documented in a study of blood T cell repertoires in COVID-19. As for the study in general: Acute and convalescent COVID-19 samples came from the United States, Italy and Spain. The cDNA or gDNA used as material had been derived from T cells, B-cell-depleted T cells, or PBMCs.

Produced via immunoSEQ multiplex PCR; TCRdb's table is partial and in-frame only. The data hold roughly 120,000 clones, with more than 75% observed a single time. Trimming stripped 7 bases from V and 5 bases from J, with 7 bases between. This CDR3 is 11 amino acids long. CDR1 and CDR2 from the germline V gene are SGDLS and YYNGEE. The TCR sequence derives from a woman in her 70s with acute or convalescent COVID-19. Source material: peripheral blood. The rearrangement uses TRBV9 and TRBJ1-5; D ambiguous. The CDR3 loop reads CASGGDQPQHF. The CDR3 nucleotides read TGTGCCAGCGGCGGCGATCAGCCCCAGCATTTT.